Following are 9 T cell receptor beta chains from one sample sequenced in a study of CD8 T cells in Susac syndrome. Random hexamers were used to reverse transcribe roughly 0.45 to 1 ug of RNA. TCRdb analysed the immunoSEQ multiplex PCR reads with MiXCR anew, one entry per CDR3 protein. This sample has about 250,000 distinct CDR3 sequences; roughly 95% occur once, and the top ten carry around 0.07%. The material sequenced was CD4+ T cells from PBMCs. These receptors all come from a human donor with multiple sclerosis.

CDR3 sequence (DNA): TGTGCCTGGAGTGTACTGGAGGGTATCGGGGAGCTGTTTTTT. It is translated as CAWSVLEGIGELFF. The V and J genes are TRBV30 and TRBJ2-2; a possible D gene is TRBD2 (6 bases). The V end lost 0 bases, the J end lost 7 bases, and 12 bases lay between the germline ends. CDR3 length equals 14 residues. Germline V lookup: CDR1 GTSNPN, CDR2 SVGIG (reference sequence).

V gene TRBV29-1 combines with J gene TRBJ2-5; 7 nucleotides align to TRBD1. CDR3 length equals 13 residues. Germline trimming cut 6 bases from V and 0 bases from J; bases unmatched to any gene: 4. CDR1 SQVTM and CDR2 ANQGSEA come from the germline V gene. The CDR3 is CSVSDRDQETQYF. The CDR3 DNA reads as TGCAGCGTCTCCGACAGGGACCAAGAGACCCAGTACTTC.

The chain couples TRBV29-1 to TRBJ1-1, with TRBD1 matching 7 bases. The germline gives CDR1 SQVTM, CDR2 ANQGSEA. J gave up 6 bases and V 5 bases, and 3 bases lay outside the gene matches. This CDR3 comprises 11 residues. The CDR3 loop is CSVFQGAEAFF. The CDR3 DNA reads TGCAGCGTTTTCCAGGGGGCTGAAGCTTTCTTT.

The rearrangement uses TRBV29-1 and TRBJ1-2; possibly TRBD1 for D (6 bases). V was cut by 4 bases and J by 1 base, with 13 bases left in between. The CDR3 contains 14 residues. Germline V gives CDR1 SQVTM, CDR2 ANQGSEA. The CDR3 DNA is TGCAGCGTTGTCGGGGACAAAGATAACTATGGCTACACCTTC. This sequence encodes CSVVGDKDNYGYTF.

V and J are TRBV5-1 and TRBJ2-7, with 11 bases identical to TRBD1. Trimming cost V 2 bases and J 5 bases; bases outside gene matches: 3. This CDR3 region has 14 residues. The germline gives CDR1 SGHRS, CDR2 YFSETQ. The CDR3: CASSLWTGGDEQYF. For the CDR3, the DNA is TGCGCCAGCAGCTTATGGACAGGGGGCGACGAGCAGTACTTC.

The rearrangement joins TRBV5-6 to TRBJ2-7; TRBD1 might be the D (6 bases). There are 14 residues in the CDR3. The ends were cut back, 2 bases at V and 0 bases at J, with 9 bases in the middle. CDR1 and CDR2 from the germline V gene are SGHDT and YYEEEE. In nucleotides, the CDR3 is TGTGCCAGCAGCTTATGGGGGCACTCCTACGAGCAGTACGTC. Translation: CASSLWGHSYEQYV.

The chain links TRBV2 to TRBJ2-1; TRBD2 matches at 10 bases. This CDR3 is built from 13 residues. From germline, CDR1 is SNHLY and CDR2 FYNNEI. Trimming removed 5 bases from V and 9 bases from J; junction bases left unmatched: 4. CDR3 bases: TGTGCCAGCAGTCCTGCTAGCGGGAGTGAGCAGTTCTTC. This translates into CASSPASGSEQFF.

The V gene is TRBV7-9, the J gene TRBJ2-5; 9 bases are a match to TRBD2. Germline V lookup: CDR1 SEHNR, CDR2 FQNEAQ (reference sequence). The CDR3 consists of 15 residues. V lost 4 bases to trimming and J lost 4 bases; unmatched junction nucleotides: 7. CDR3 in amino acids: CASSSPGTSRETQYF. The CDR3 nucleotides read TGTGCCAGCAGCTCGCCAGGGACTAGCAGAGAGACCCAGTACTTC.

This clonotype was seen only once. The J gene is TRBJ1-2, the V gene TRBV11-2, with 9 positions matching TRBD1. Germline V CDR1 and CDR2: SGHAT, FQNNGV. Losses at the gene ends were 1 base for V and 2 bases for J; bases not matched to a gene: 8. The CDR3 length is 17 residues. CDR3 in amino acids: CASSLGLRDRENYGYTF. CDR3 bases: TGTGCCAGCAGCTTAGGACTCCGGGACAGGGAGAACTATGGCTACACCTTC.